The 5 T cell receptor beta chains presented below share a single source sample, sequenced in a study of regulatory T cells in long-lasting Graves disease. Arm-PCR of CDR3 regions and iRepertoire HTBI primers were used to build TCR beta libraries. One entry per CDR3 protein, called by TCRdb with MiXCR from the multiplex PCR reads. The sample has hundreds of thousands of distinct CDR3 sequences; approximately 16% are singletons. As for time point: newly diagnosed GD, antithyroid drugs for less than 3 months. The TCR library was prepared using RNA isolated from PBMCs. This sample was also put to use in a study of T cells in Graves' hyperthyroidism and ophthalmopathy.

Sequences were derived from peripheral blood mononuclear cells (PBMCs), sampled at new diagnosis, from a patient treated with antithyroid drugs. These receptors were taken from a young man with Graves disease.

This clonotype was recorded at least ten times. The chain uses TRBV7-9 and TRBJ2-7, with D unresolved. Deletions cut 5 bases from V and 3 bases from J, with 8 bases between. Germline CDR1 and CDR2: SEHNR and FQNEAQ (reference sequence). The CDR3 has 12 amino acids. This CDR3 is CASSLQFYEQYF. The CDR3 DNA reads TGTGCCAGCAGCCTACAGTTCTACGAGCAGTACTTC.

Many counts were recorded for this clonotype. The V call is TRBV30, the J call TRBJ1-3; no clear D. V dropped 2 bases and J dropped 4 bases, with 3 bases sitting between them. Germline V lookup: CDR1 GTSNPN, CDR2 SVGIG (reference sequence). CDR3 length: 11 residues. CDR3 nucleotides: TGTGCCTGGAGTCGCGGAAACACCATATATTTT. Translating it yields CAWSRGNTIYF.

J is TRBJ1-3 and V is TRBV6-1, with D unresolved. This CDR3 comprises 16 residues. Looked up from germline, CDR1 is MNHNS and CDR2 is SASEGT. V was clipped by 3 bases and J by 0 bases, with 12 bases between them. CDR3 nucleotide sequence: TGTGCCAGCAGTGAGATTGAACGCAGCTCTGGAAACACCATATATTTT. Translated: CASSEIERSSGNTIYF.

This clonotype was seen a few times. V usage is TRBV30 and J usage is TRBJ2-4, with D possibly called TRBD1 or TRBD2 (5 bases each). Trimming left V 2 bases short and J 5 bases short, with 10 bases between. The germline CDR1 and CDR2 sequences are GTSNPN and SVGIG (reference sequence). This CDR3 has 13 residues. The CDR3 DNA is TGTGCCTGGAGTAGGGGAGCGCAAAACATTCAGTACTTC. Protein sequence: CAWSRGAQNIQYF. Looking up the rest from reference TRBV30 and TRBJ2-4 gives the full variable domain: SQTIHQWPATLVQPVGSPLSLECTVEGTSNPNLYWYRQAAGRGLQLLFYSVGIGQISSEVPQNLSASRPQDRQFILSSKKLLLSDSGFYLCAWSRGAQNIQYFGAGTRLSVL.

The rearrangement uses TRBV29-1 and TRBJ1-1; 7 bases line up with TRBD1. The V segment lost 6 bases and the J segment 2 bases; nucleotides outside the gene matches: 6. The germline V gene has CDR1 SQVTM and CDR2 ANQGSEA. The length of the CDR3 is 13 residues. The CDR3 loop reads CSVTGTANTEAFF. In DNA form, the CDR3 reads TGCAGCGTGACCGGGACAGCCAACACTGAAGCTTTCTTT.